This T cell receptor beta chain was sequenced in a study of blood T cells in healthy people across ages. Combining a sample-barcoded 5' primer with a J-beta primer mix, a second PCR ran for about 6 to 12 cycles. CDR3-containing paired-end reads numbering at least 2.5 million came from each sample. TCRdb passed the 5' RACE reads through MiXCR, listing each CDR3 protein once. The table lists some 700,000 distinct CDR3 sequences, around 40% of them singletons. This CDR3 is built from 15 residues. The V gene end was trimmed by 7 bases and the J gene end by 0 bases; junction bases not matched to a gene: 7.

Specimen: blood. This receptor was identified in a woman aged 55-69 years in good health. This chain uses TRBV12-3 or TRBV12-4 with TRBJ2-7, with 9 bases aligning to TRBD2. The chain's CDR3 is CASTDWRGGSYEQYF. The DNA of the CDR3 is TGTGCCAGCACCGACTGGCGGGGGGGCTCCTACGAGCAGTACTTC.